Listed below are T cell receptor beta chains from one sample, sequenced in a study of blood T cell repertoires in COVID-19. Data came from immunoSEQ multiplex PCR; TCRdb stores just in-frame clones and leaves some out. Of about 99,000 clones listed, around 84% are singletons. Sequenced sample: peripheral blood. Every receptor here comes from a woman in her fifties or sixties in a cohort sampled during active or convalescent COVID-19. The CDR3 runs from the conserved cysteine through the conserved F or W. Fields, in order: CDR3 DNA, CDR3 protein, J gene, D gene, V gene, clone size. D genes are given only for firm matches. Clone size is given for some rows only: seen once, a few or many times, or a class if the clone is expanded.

DNA: TGCAGTGCCGGGGGGGACTGGGGGCAGTTCTTC
CDR3: CSAGGDWGQFF
J: TRBJ2-1
D: TRBD2
V: TRBV20-1
size: NA

DNA: TGCGCCAGCAGCTTGGTGGGACAGTACCAAGAGACCCAGTACTTC
CDR3: CASSLVGQYQETQYF
J: TRBJ2-5
D: TRBD1
V: TRBV5-1
size: NA

DNA: TGTGCCAGCACCCCCGCAACGGGGGGAGTCCTCTTC
CDR3: CASTPATGGVLF
J: TRBJ2-7
D: TRBD2
V: TRBV5-4
size: NA

DNA: TGTGCCAGCAGCCCGACAGGGGGGGAGACCCAGTACTTC
CDR3: CASSPTGGETQYF
J: TRBJ2-5
D: TRBD1
V: TRBV7-9
size: NA

DNA: TGTGCCACCAGTGATCCCCCCCCGGGGGATACGCAGTATTTT
CDR3: CATSDPPPGDTQYF
J: TRBJ2-3
D: NA
V: TRBV24-1
size: NA

DNA: TGTGCCAGCAGCGTAGACAGGACCTACTCTGGAAACACCATATATTTT
CDR3: CASSVDRTYSGNTIYF
J: TRBJ1-3
D: NA
V: TRBV9
size: NA

DNA: TGTGCCAGCAGCTTACGGGCGGACAACCCAAACGGGCAGTACTTC
CDR3: CASSLRADNPNGQYF
J: TRBJ2-7
D: NA
V: TRBV21-1
size: NA

DNA: TGTGCCAGCAGTGATAACAGGGGGGAACAGCCCCAGCATTTT
CDR3: CASSDNRGEQPQHF
J: TRBJ1-5
D: TRBD1
V: TRBV2
size: NA

DNA: TGTGCCAGCAGCTTGGGGCAGATCTATGGCTACACCTTC
CDR3: CASSLGQIYGYTF
J: TRBJ1-2
D: NA
V: TRBV5-6
size: NA

DNA: TGTGCCAGCAGCGCGGAACAGGGACGCACTGAAGCTTTCTTT
CDR3: CASSAEQGRTEAFF
J: TRBJ1-1
D: NA
V: TRBV7-9
size: NA

DNA: TGTGCCAGCAGTTTATCGGCGGGCCTTTATAATTCACCCCTCCACTTT
CDR3: CASSLSAGLYNSPLHF
J: TRBJ1-6
D: NA
V: TRBV27
size: NA

DNA: TGTGCCAGCAAAAGAGGGGGCATTGAAAAACTGTTTTTT
CDR3: CASKRGGIEKLFF
J: TRBJ1-4
D: TRBD1
V: TRBV2
size: once

DNA: TGTGCCAGCAGCTTAAACAGGAACACTGAAGCTTTCTTT
CDR3: CASSLNRNTEAFF
J: TRBJ1-1
D: NA
V: TRBV7-6
size: NA

DNA: TGTGCCAGCAGTGGGGAGGGTGTTCTCCATGGCTACACCTTC
CDR3: CASSGEGVLHGYTF
J: TRBJ1-2
D: NA
V: TRBV6-4
size: NA

DNA: TGTGCCAGCAGCTCCCCCGGGACAGAGAATGAGCAGTTCTTC
CDR3: CASSSPGTENEQFF
J: TRBJ2-1
D: TRBD1
V: TRBV7-3
size: NA

DNA: TGTGCCAGCTGGGGGAGGAGCTCCTATAATTCACCCCTCCACTTT
CDR3: CASWGRSSYNSPLHF
J: TRBJ1-6
D: NA
V: TRBV6-5
size: NA

DNA: TGTGCCAGCAGTCAAAAACAGGATTTGGACACTGAAGCTTTCTTT
CDR3: CASSQKQDLDTEAFF
J: TRBJ1-1
D: NA
V: TRBV9
size: NA

DNA: TGCAGCGCGGCGACAGGGGCTAACTATGGCTACACCTTC
CDR3: CSAATGANYGYTF
J: TRBJ1-2
D: TRBD1
V: TRBV29-1
size: NA

DNA: TGTGCCAGCAGCTTTCGCGGGACTAGCGGTATCATCTCCTACGAGCAGTACTTC
CDR3: CASSFRGTSGIISYEQYF
J: TRBJ2-7
D: TRBD2
V: TRBV5-4
size: NA

DNA: TGTGCCAGCAGTTTTGGGCAGTATGGCTACACCTTC
CDR3: CASSFGQYGYTF
J: TRBJ1-2
D: NA
V: TRBV28
size: NA

DNA: TGTGCCAGCAGCTTAGTGGCCAGGGGGAACTCACCCCTCCACTTT
CDR3: CASSLVARGNSPLHF
J: TRBJ1-6
D: TRBD1
V: TRBV7-6
size: NA

DNA: TGTGCCAGCAGTTTAGTGAGAAAGAATGAGCAGTTCTTC
CDR3: CASSLVRKNEQFF
J: TRBJ2-1
D: NA
V: TRBV28
size: few

DNA: TGTGCCACCAGCAGAGATATAAGGACAGGGGGGGCAGATACGCAGTATTTT
CDR3: CATSRDIRTGGADTQYF
J: TRBJ2-3
D: TRBD1
V: TRBV15
size: NA

DNA: TGTGCCAGCAGCCAAGGGACAGGCGGCGCGCGGACTGAAGCTTTCTTT
CDR3: CASSQGTGGARTEAFF
J: TRBJ1-1
D: TRBD1
V: TRBV28
size: NA

DNA: TGTGCCAGCTCAGCCGACGTCGGGGGGAAGAGGGATGAAGCTTTCTTT
CDR3: CASSADVGGKRDEAFF
J: TRBJ1-1
D: NA
V: TRBV18
size: NA

DNA: TGCGCCAGCGGACCAGGGCCCGGAAACACCATATATTTT
CDR3: CASGPGPGNTIYF
J: TRBJ1-3
D: NA
V: TRBV10-2
size: NA

DNA: TGTGCCAGCTCAGCGGGACAGGCCTACGAGCAGTACTTC
CDR3: CASSAGQAYEQYF
J: TRBJ2-7
D: TRBD1
V: TRBV18
size: NA

DNA: TGTGCCAGCAGCTTGGAAGGGGGTCGAAAACTGTTTTTT
CDR3: CASSLEGGRKLFF
J: TRBJ1-4
D: NA
V: TRBV5-4
size: NA

DNA: TGTGCCAGCAGTTTAGCGCAGGGTTACGGACAGCCCCAGCATTTT
CDR3: CASSLAQGYGQPQHF
J: TRBJ1-5
D: NA
V: TRBV28
size: NA

DNA: TGTGCCAGTAGTTCCCTTTCTTGGACAGGGGGTAATCAGCCCCAGCATTTT
CDR3: CASSSLSWTGGNQPQHF
J: TRBJ1-5
D: TRBD1
V: TRBV19
size: NA

DNA: TGTGCCAGCAGCCAAGGAGGTGGAAACTATGGCTACACCTTC
CDR3: CASSQGGGNYGYTF
J: TRBJ1-2
D: NA
V: TRBV3-1/TRBV3-2
size: NA

DNA: TGTGCCAGCACCTCGGGGGGCACCAATCAGCCCCAGCATTTT
CDR3: CASTSGGTNQPQHF
J: TRBJ1-5
D: NA
V: TRBV28
size: NA

DNA: TGTGCCATCAGTGGGCCACGGGGGACAGATACGCAGTATTTT
CDR3: CAISGPRGTDTQYF
J: TRBJ2-3
D: NA
V: TRBV10-3
size: NA

DNA: TGTGCCAGCAGCTTAGGGACAGGGAATTTTCATAGCAATCAGCCCCAGCATTTT
CDR3: CASSLGTGNFHSNQPQHF
J: TRBJ1-5
D: TRBD1
V: TRBV7-9
size: NA

DNA: TGTGCCAGCAGCTTAAGTGACAGGGGTGAAAAACTGTTTTTT
CDR3: CASSLSDRGEKLFF
J: TRBJ1-4
D: TRBD1
V: TRBV7-8
size: few

DNA: TGTGCCACCAGTGTTGTAGCGGGAGGCCTCCTCGGCGGGGAGCTGTTTTTT
CDR3: CATSVVAGGLLGGELFF
J: TRBJ2-2
D: TRBD2
V: TRBV24-1
size: NA